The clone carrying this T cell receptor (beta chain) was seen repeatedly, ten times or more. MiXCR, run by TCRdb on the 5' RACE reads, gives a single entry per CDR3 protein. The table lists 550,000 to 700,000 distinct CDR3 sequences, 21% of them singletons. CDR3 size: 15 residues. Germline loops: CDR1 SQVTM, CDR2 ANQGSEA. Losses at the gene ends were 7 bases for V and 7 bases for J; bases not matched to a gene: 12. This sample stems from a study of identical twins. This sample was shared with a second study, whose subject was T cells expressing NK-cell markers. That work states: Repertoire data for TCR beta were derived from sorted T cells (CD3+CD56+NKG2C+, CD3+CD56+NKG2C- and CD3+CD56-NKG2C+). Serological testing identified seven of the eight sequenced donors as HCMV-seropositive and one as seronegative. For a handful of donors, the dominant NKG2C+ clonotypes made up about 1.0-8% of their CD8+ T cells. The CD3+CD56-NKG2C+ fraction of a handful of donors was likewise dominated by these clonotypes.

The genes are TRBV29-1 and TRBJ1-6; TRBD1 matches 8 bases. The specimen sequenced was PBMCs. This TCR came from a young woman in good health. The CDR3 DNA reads TGCAGCGCCAGCGGACAGGGAGTCTTGAATTCACCCCTCCACTTT. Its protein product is CSASGQGVLNSPLHF.